A single sample gave rise to the 22 T cell receptor beta chains below, sequenced in a study of blood T cells in healthy people across ages. A second PCR, run for about 6 to 11 cycles, used a sample-barcoded 5' primer plus a J-beta primer mix. TCRdb called the 5' RACE reads again in MiXCR, with one record for every CDR3 protein. Among 800,000 to 1,300,000 distinct CDR3 sequences, almost 25% were seen once, and the ten largest hold around 0.7%. The same sample was also studied in work on T cells of mothers and their children.

The sample comprised blood. These receptors came from a girl aged 2 to 10 in good health.

V and J are TRBV5-1 and TRBJ2-1, with a possible D match to TRBD2 (5 bases). Germline V gene sequence: CDR1 SGHRS, CDR2 YFSETQ. Trimming shortened V by 1 base and J by 5 bases, and 13 bases separated the two germline ends. CDR3 length: 15 amino acids. The DNA for the CDR3 is TGCGCCAGCAGCTTGTACGGGAATGGGGACAATGAGCAGTTCTTC. This encodes CASSLYGNGDNEQFF.

A few counts support this clonotype. The chain joins TRBV5-8 to TRBJ2-1; no clear D. This CDR3 contains 16 residues. CDR1 is SGHTS and CDR2 is YDEGEE in the germline V gene. V lost 3 bases to trimming and J lost 7 bases, with 20 bases between them. The DNA for the CDR3 is TGTGCCAGCAGCTCGGCAATGGGGTCGTTTCAGAATGAGCAGTTCTTC. It encodes CASSSAMGSFQNEQFF.

This clonotype has ten or more counts. The CDR3 DNA reads as TGTGCCAGCAGCTTACGTTCTGGAAACACCATATATTTT. Translated, it gives CASSLRSGNTIYF. This chain uses TRBV7-2 with TRBJ1-3; D is unclear. Germline V CDR1 and CDR2: SGHTA, FQGNSA. Trimming cost V 2 bases and J 1 base, with 3 bases left between them. The CDR3 runs 13 residues.

This clonotype was detected a few times. The rearrangement links TRBV28 to TRBJ2-5; D possibly matches TRBD1 or TRBD2 (6 bases each). Trimming took off 1 base at V and 1 base at J, with 16 bases between the two ends. This CDR3 has 17 amino acids. Germline V lookup: CDR1 MDHEN, CDR2 SYDVKM. Here the CDR3 DNA reads TGTGCCAGCAGTTTATTAGAGGGGGAGGAGGGCCAAGAGACCCAGTACTTC. Encoded protein: CASSLLEGEEGQETQYF.

The CDR3 region has the DNA TGTGCCAGCAAGGACGGGAGGAAGGGAGAGACCCAGTACTTC. As protein: CASKDGRKGETQYF. This chain connects TRBV6-2 or TRBV6-3 to TRBJ2-5, with 7 nucleotides matching TRBD2. The V segment lost 7 bases and the J segment 4 bases; nucleotides outside the gene matches: 9. The germline V gene encodes CDR1 MNHEY and CDR2 SVGEGT. The CDR3 has 14 amino acids.

The chain has TRBV20-1 and TRBJ1-2, with 7 nucleotides matching TRBD1. The CDR3 is 13 residues long. Germline CDR1 reads DFQATT; CDR2 reads SNEGSKA (reference sequence). V lost 3 bases to trimming and J lost 2 bases; unmatched junction nucleotides: 3. In nucleotides, the CDR3 is TGCAGTGCTAGGGGGGACAGCAACTATGGCTACACCTTC. It specifies CSARGDSNYGYTF.

The rearrangement links TRBV29-1 to TRBJ2-4; D gene ambiguous. Germline V gives CDR1 SQVTM, CDR2 ANQGSEA. Trimming cost V 3 bases and J 0 bases, with 6 bases left between them. CDR3 size: 13 residues. CDR3 DNA: TGCAGCGTTGACACAGTAGCCAAAAACATTCAGTACTTC. This translates into CSVDTVAKNIQYF.

This clonotype was found many times. This sequence joins TRBV4-3 and TRBJ1-2, with 9 bases fitting TRBD1. Trimming removed 4 bases from V and 8 bases from J; junction bases left unmatched: 5. Germline V lookup: CDR1 LGHNA, CDR2 YSLEER. The CDR3 covers 13 residues. CDR3 protein: CASSLTGGDGYTF. The CDR3 DNA reads as TGCGCCAGCAGCCTAACAGGGGGCGACGGCTACACCTTC.

This clonotype was seen only a few times. The junction departs from the called germline gene at one end, perhaps through a read error. The chain combines TRBV12-5 with TRBJ2-3; 7 nucleotides line up with TRBD1. Per the germline V gene, CDR1 is LGHNT and CDR2 is FRNRAP. The CDR3 consists of 14 residues. This chain's CDR3 is CASGLGQSTDTQYF. Written as DNA, the CDR3 is TGTGCTAGTGGCTTGGGACAGTCCACAGATACGCAGTATTTT.

This clonotype was counted only a few times. Germline and junction disagree at one end, which may indicate a read error. This chain uses TRBV7-9 with TRBJ2-1; tentatively, D is TRBD1 (5 bases). The CDR3 consists of 13 residues. CDR1 and CDR2 from the germline V gene are SEHNR and FQNEAQ (reference sequence). CDR3 in amino acids: CATNAPTQEKLYF. Here the CDR3 DNA reads TGTGCCACCAACGCACCGACACAGGAGAAGTTGTACTTC.

V gene TRBV7-2 combines with J gene TRBJ2-7; D might be TRBD2 (7 bases). Germline V gene data show CDR1 as SGHTA and CDR2 as FQGNSA. The CDR3 has 15 residues. V gave up 7 bases and J gave up 4 bases, with 20 bases separating them. The CDR3 protein is CASNLGASGVYEQYF. The DNA for the CDR3 is TGTGCCAGCAACCTGGGGGCTAGCGGCGTTTACGAGCAGTACTTC.

The chain couples TRBV4-2 to TRBJ2-5, with 8 bases fitting TRBD1. Losses at the gene ends were 0 bases for V and 5 bases for J; bases not matched to a gene: 8. CDR1 is LGHNA and CDR2 is YNFKEQ in the germline V gene. CDR3 length: 16 residues. CDR3 loop: CASSQDLGQGLETQYF. The CDR3 DNA sequence: TGTGCCAGCAGCCAAGATCTAGGACAGGGTCTGGAGACCCAGTACTTC.

This clonotype appeared a few times. The V gene is TRBV3-1, the J gene TRBJ2-7; 7 bases align to TRBD1. This CDR3 region has 15 residues. J lost 1 base, V lost 10 bases, and 13 bases had no gene match. CDR1 and CDR2 from the germline V gene are LGHDT and YNNKEL (reference sequence). CDR3 nucleotides: TGTGCCAACACCCCCTTCGGGACAGAGTCCTACGAGCAGTACTTC. Translated, it gives CANTPFGTESYEQYF.

The rearrangement joins TRBV18 to TRBJ2-1; a possible D gene is TRBD1 (6 bases). Between the trimmed V and J ends, which lost 3 bases and 6 bases, there was a span of 15 bases. This CDR3 contains 15 residues. Germline lookup yields CDR1 KGHSH and CDR2 LQKENI. The CDR3: CASSPIWTDSNEQFF. As DNA, the CDR3 is TGTGCCAGCTCACCCATCTGGACAGATTCCAATGAGCAGTTCTTC.

The genes are TRBV24-1 and TRBJ2-5; tentatively, D is TRBD2 (5 bases). The DNA end favors TRBJ2-1, so the J call may be wrong. CDR1 and CDR2 from the germline V gene are KGHDR and SFDVKD. CDR3 length: 12 residues. The CDR3 DNA reads TGTGCCACCATGGGAGACGGCAATGAGCAGTTCTTC. It specifies CATMGDGNEQFF.

This clonotype was detected a few times. The chain has TRBV29-1 and TRBJ2-3; weak D call: TRBD2 (5 bases). CDR3 length: 14 amino acids. V was cut by 7 bases and J by 8 bases, with 22 bases left in between. CDR1 SQVTM and CDR2 ANQGSEA come from the germline V gene. The DNA for the CDR3 is TGCAGCGCCGAGGGCCTAGCCGAAGAGAGTACGCAGTATTTT. This gives the protein CSAEGLAEESTQYF.

In its sample, this clonotype was seen a few times. This sequence joins TRBV12-3 or TRBV12-4 and TRBJ2-3; perhaps TRBD2 as D (5 bases). The ends were cut back, 1 base at V and 3 bases at J, with 14 bases in the middle. The CDR3 runs to 16 residues. CDR3 DNA sequence: TGTGCCAGCAGTTTAGTCGGAGCGGCTTTAACAGATACGCAGTATTTT. This sequence encodes CASSLVGAALTDTQYF.

This chain uses TRBV15 with TRBJ2-2; TRBD1 or TRBD2 may be the D gene (6 bases each). The CDR3 contains 16 residues. CDR1 LNHNV and CDR2 YYDKDF come from the germline V gene (reference sequence). Deletions cut 5 bases from V and 3 bases from J, with 16 bases between. The DNA of the CDR3 is TGTGCCACCAGCCCTAGGGGGGACCTGGACACCGGGGAGCTGTTTTTT. Its translation: CATSPRGDLDTGELFF.

This clonotype was counted a few times. This chain uses TRBV11-2 with TRBJ2-5, with D possibly TRBD2 on 6 matching bases. Germline CDR1 and CDR2: SGHAT and FQNNGV. The V end was cut by 5 bases, the J end by 2 bases, with 21 bases between. This CDR3 has 17 residues. The CDR3 coding sequence is TGTGCCAGCAGCATACTTCGAGCGGGTGGCCTACAAGAGACCCAGTACTTC. Amino acid sequence: CASSILRAGGLQETQYF.

The chain uses TRBV29-1 and TRBJ2-3; no reliable D call. Germline CDR1 and CDR2: SQVTM and ANQGSEA. The CDR3 has 10 amino acids. The V end was cut by 6 bases, the J end by 5 bases, with 6 bases between. CDR3 sequence: CSVFLDTQYF. Written as DNA, the CDR3 is TGCAGCGTGTTTCTAGATACGCAGTATTTT.

This chain uses TRBV6-2 or TRBV6-3 with TRBJ1-1; D gene unclear. The CDR3 is 14 amino acids. CDR1 is MNHEY, CDR2 SVGEGT, per germline. V lost 0 bases and J 1 base, leaving 6 bases between the germline ends. In DNA form, the CDR3 reads TGTGCCAGCAGTTACTCGCGGACGAACACTGAAGCTTTCTTT. Encoded protein: CASSYSRTNTEAFF.

CDR3: CSASQPGLASGEQFF. For the CDR3, the DNA is TGCAGTGCTAGCCAACCGGGACTGGCCTCGGGGGAGCAGTTCTTC. The V and J genes are TRBV20-1 and TRBJ2-1; D might be TRBD2 (6 bases). The CDR3 runs to 15 residues. Germline CDR1 reads DFQATT; CDR2 reads SNEGSKA (reference sequence). The ends were cut back, 3 bases at V and 10 bases at J, with 22 bases in the middle.